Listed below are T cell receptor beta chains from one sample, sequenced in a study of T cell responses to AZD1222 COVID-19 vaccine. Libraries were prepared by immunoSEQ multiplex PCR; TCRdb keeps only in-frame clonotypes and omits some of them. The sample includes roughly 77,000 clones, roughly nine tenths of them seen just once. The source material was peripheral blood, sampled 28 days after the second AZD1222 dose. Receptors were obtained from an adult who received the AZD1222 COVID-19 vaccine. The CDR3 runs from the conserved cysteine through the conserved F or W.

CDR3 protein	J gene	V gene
CASSQLGNEQFF	TRBJ2-1	TRBV4-3
CASRTAYEQYF	TRBJ2-7	TRBV6-5
CASSLTGLGRNEQFF	TRBJ2-1	TRBV5-1
CASSEGDPDTQYF	TRBJ2-3	TRBV9
CASSLLWTPGYVGELFF	TRBJ2-2	TRBV5-1
CASSYTGDRAYEQYF	TRBJ2-7	TRBV6-5
CASSGTPGIGQYF	TRBJ2-7	TRBV19
CASSLTGGFGGNTIYF	TRBJ1-3	TRBV7-8
CASSSRLKGGGGYTF	TRBJ1-2	TRBV6-6
CAWKGQGNTIYF	TRBJ1-3	TRBV30
CASRSGTGDGYTF	TRBJ1-2	TRBV6-5
CASSLGRGFSNQPQHF	TRBJ1-5	TRBV7-8
CASSYSTPTLHQPQHF	TRBJ1-5	TRBV6-5
CASSKNPLNGYTF	TRBJ1-2	TRBV6-2/TRBV6-3
CASRRGTSGRYNEQFF	TRBJ2-1	TRBV7-2
CASSLGRAGGPNEQFF	TRBJ2-1	TRBV7-8
CASSGVSGYTF	TRBJ1-2	TRBV5-4
CASRDGDGRGDEQFF	TRBJ2-1	TRBV6-6
CASGSPGAGGTGELFF	TRBJ2-2	TRBV12-5
CASSGPGDRGIPGNTIYF	TRBJ1-3	TRBV6-2/TRBV6-3
CASWDRGRSETQYF	TRBJ2-5	TRBV6-5
CASSLSRNTIYF	TRBJ1-3	TRBV4-2
CASSLVYGDAFF	TRBJ1-1	TRBV11-2